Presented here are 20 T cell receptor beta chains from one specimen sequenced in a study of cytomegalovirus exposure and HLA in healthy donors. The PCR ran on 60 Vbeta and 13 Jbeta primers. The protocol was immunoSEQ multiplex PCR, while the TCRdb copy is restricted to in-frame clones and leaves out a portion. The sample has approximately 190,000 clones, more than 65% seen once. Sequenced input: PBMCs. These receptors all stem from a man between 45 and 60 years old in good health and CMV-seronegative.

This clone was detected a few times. CDR3 in amino acids: CASSPARGGGQPQHF. In DNA form, the CDR3 reads TGTGCCAGCAGTCCAGCGAGGGGAGGGGGTCAGCCCCAGCATTTT. The chain has TRBV6-5 and TRBJ1-5, with D perhaps TRBD1 (6 bases). This CDR3 comprises 15 residues. The V and J ends lost 5 bases and 6 bases respectively, with 17 bases between them. Germline lookup yields CDR1 MNHEY and CDR2 SVGAGI.

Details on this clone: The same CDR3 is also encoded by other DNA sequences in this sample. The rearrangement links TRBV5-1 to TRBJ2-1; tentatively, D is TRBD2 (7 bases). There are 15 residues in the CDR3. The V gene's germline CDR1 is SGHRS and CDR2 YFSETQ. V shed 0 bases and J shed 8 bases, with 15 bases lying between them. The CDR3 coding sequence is TGCGCCAGCAGCTTGGGGTGGGGGGGGGCCGATGAGCAGTTCTTC. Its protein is CASSLGWGGADEQFF.

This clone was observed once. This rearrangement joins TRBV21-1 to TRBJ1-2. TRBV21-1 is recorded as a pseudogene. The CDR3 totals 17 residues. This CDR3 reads CASSNPQKRAYSYGYTF. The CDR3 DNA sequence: TGTGCCAGCAGCAATCCCCAAAAGAGAGCCTACTCTTATGGCTACACCTTC.

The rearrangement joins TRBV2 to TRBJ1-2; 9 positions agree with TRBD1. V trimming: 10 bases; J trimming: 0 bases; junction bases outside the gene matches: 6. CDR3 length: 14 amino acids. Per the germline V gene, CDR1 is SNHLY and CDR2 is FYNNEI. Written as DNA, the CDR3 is TGTGCCATCCGGGACAGGGCCACTAACTATGGCTACACCTTC. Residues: CAIRDRATNYGYTF.

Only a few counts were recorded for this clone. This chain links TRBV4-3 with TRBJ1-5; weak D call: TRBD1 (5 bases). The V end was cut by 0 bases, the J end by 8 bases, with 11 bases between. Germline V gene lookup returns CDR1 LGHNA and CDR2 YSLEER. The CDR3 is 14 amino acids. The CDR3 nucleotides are TGCGCCAGCAGCCAAGAGGCCGGGGGAAAGCCCCAGCATTTT. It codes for CASSQEAGGKPQHF.

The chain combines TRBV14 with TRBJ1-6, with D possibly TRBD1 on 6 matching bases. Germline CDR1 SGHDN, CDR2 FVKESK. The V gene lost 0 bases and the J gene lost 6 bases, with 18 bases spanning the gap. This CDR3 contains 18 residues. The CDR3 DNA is TGTGCCAGCAGCCAAGAGGCAGCCCTCGGGACACCTAATTCACCCCTCCACTTT. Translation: CASSQEAALGTPNSPLHF.

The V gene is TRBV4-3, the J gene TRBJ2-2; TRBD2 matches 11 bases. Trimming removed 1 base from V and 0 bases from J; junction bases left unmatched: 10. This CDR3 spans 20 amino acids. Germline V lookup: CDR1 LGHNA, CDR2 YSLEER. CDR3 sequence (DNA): TGCGCCAGCAGCCAAGGTTCCCTGGTAGCGGGGGGGACGAACACCGGGGAGCTGTTTTTT. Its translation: CASSQGSLVAGGTNTGELFF.

The CDR3 loop reads CASSYLQATNEKLFF. DNA for the CDR3: TGTGCCAGCAGTTACCTACAGGCAACTAATGAAAAACTGTTTTTT. This chain links TRBV6-6 with TRBJ1-4; a possible D gene is TRBD1 (5 bases). Trimming pared 2 bases from V and 0 bases from J, leaving 7 bases between. The germline gives CDR1 MNHNY, CDR2 SVGAGI (reference sequence). The CDR3 length is 15 residues.

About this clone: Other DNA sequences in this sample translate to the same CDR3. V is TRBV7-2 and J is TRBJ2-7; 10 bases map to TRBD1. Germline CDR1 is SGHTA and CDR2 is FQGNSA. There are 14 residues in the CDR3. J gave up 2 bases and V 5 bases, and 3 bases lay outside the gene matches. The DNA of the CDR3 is TGTGCCAGCAGCATGGACAGGGGGGCCTACGAGCAGTACTTC. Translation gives CASSMDRGAYEQYF.

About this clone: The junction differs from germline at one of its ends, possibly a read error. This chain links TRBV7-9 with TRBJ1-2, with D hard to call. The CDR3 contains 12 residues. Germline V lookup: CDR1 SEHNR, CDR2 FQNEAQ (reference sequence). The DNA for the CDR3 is TGTTCCAGCAGCTCTCTCGACTATGGCTACACCTTC. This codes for CSSSSLDYGYTF.

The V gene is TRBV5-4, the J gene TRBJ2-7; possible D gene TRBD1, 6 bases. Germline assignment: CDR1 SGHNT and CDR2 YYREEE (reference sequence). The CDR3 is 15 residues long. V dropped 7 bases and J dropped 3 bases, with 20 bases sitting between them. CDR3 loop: CASAREPIQGYEQYF. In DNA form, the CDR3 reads TGTGCCAGCGCTCGAGAACCCATACAGGGCTACGAGCAGTACTTC.

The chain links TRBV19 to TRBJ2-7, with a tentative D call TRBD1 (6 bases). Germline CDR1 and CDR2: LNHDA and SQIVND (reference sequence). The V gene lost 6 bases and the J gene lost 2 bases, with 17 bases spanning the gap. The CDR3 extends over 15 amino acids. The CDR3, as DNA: TGTGCCAGTAGCCGAGACAGGAGAGAAACCTACGAGCAGTACTTC. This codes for CASSRDRRETYEQYF.

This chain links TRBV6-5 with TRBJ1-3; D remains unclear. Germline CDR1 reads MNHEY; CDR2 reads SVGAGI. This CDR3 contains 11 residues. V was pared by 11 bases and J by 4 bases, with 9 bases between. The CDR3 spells CASLRGNTIYF. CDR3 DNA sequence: TGTGCCTCCCTGCGGGGAAACACCATATATTTT.

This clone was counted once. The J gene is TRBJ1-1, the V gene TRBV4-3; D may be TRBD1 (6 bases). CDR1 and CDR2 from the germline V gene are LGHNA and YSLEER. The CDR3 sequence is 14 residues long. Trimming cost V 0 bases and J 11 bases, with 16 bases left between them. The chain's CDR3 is CASSQDRGGREAFF. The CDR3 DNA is TGCGCCAGCAGCCAAGATCGCGGGGGCCGGGAGGCTTTCTTT.

CDR3 DNA: TGTGCCACCACCCAAGACACAGGGGGATTCACCGGGGAGCTGTTTTTT. Translated, it gives CATTQDTGGFTGELFF. The rearrangement uses TRBV7-2 and TRBJ2-2, with 8 bases that match TRBD1. J gave up 4 bases and V 10 bases, and 14 bases lay outside the gene matches. The CDR3 is 16 amino acids. Germline lookup yields CDR1 SGHTA and CDR2 FQGNSA.

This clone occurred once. The CDR3 DNA reads as TGCGCCAGCAGCCAACCGGGACAGGACCATCAGCCCCAGCATTTT. Amino acids: CASSQPGQDHQPQHF. The genes are TRBV4-1 and TRBJ1-5, with 8 bases that match TRBD1. CDR3 length: 15 residues. Trimming at V came to 2 bases and at J to 5 bases, leaving 5 bases not matched to a gene. Per the germline V gene, CDR1 is MGHRA and CDR2 is YSYEKL.

The CDR3, as DNA: TGCGCCAGCAGCATCGCGCCTCGGGATAATGAGCAGTTCTTC. Protein sequence: CASSIAPRDNEQFF. V usage is TRBV4-1 and J usage is TRBJ2-1, with TRBD2 as a possible D gene (5 bases). This CDR3 has 14 residues. V lost 5 bases to trimming and J lost 7 bases, with 15 bases between them. Germline lookup yields CDR1 MGHRA and CDR2 YSYEKL.

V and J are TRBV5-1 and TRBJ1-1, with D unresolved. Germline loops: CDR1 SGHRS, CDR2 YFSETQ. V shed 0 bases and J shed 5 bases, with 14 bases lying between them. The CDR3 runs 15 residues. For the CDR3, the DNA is TGCGCCAGCAGCTTGGGCACGGGAAGACGGACTGAAGCTTTCTTT. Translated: CASSLGTGRRTEAFF.

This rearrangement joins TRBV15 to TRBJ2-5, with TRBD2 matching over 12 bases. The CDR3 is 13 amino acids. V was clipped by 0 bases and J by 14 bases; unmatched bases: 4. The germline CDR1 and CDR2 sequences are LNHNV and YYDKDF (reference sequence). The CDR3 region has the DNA TGTGCCACCAGCAGAGAGGGACTAGCGGGCTCCTACTTC. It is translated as CATSREGLAGSYF.

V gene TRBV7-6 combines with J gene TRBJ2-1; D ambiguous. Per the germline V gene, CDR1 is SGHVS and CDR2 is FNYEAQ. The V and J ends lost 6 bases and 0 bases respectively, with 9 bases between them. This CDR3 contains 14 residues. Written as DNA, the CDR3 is TGTGCCAGCAGTTCGACTGGCTCCTACAATGAGCAGTTCTTC. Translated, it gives CASSSTGSYNEQFF.